The 9 T cell receptor beta chains listed next were all sequenced from one sample in a study of CD4+ T cells in melanoma. Sequenced by immunoSEQ multiplex PCR; TCRdb stores in-frame clones only, minus some. The table includes about 140,000 clones, 92% detected once. These receptor sequences come from a human donor with melanoma.

The rearrangement uses TRBV5-6 and TRBJ2-3; D ambiguous. The CDR3 is made up of 11 amino acids. The ends were cut back, 3 bases at V and 2 bases at J, with 1 base in the middle. Germline V gene sequence: CDR1 SGHDT, CDR2 YYEEEE. This CDR3 is CASSSTDTQYF. CDR3 sequence (DNA): TGTGCCAGCAGCTCCACAGATACGCAGTATTTT.

This chain links TRBV5-4 with TRBJ1-6; TRBD1 is a possible D gene (5 bases). The CDR3 consists of 14 residues. Germline V lookup: CDR1 SGHNT, CDR2 YYREEE (reference sequence). Trimming removed 0 bases at V and 10 bases at J, with 11 bases between. The CDR3 coding sequence is TGTGCCAGCAGCTTGGGGGGGGTGGGGTCACCCCTCCACTTT. This sequence encodes CASSLGGVGSPLHF.

The J gene is TRBJ1-4, the V gene TRBV18; D ambiguous. Germline assignment: CDR1 KGHSH and CDR2 LQKENI. This CDR3 is built from 14 residues. V lost 2 bases to trimming and J lost 7 bases, with 11 bases between them. CDR3 DNA sequence: TGTGCCAGCTCACCAGATTACGGTGGTGAAAAACTGTTTTTT. It specifies CASSPDYGGEKLFF. Drawing the rest from reference TRBV18 and TRBJ1-4, the complete variable domain is NAGVMQNPRHLVRRRGQEARLRCSPMKGHSHVYWYRQLPEEGLKFMVYLQKENIIDESGMPKERFSAEFPKEGPSILRIQQVVRGDSAAYFCASSPDYGGEKLFFGSGTQLSVL.

V and J are TRBV5-1 and TRBJ1-6; possibly TRBD1 for D (5 bases). Trimming stripped 5 bases from V and 10 bases from J, with 10 bases between. The CDR3 runs 12 residues. Germline lookup yields CDR1 SGHRS and CDR2 YFSETQ. CDR3 DNA sequence: TGCGCCAGCAGTGGGGGAGGATCACCCCTCCACTTT. This encodes CASSGGGSPLHF.

The chain recombines TRBV5-1 with TRBJ1-4; D unclear. Trimming left V 4 bases short and J 3 bases short, with 10 bases between. CDR1 and CDR2 (germline): SGHRS, YFSETQ. The CDR3 has 14 residues. Here the CDR3 reads CASSPMGSNEKLFF. In DNA, the CDR3 is TGCGCCAGCAGCCCAATGGGGTCTAATGAAAAACTGTTTTTT.

The chain has TRBV5-5 and TRBJ2-3, with 8 bases fitting TRBD1. Germline CDR1 reads SGHKS; CDR2 reads YYEKEE (reference sequence). The CDR3 sequence is 15 residues long. V trimming: 4 bases; J trimming: 3 bases; junction bases outside the gene matches: 7. CDR3 DNA sequence: TGTGCCAGCAGCCTGGACAGGGTAGTGACAGATACGCAGTATTTT. Encoded protein: CASSLDRVVTDTQYF.

The V and J genes are TRBV5-4 and TRBJ2-3; D is undetermined. V gave up 1 base and J gave up 8 bases, with 14 bases separating them. In germline, CDR1 is SGHNT, CDR2 YYREEE (reference sequence). The CDR3 has 14 amino acids. The CDR3 DNA sequence: TGTGCCAGCAGCTTGAAAGCCCTAGAGGTTACGCAGTATTTT. This sequence encodes CASSLKALEVTQYF.

The rearrangement uses TRBV27 and TRBJ1-3; D ambiguous. The V gene's germline CDR1 is MNHEY and CDR2 SMNVEV (reference sequence). Trimming shortened V by 11 bases and J by 0 bases, and 11 bases separated the two germline ends. The CDR3 totals 13 residues. The CDR3 is CAPQTSSGNTIYF. CDR3 nucleotide sequence: TGTGCCCCTCAGACCAGCTCTGGAAACACCATATATTTT.

The rearrangement links TRBV6-6 to TRBJ2-7, with D possibly being TRBD2 (5 bases). The CDR3 is 14 amino acids. Trimming left V 7 bases short and J 0 bases short, with 13 bases between. Germline CDR1 MNHNY, CDR2 SVGAGI (reference sequence). For the CDR3, the DNA is TGTGCCAGCACGATGGACGGAGGCTCCTACGAGCAGTACTTC. Residues: CASTMDGGSYEQYF.